Listed here are 24 T cell receptor beta chains from one sample, sequenced in a study of shared clonotypes between healthy human individuals (TCRdb year 2020). Libraries came from the immunoSEQ multiplex PCR assay. The table comes from immuneACCESS by way of TCRdb, which keeps in-frame sequences with V and J called. Part of the clones is missing from these tables; in studies checked, under half for an unresolved V gene and the rest for unknown reasons. The sample table records over 850,000 clones; about 80% of these occur just once. The ten biggest clones cover approximately 0.5% of the sample. The specimen was memory CD4+ T cells from PBMCs. The cell subset or site label, read with the paper, signifies: CD45RA-negative fraction. Source of these receptors: a man in his late teens or twenties in good health. Some clones in this sample may be carry-over from other donors' samples.

The genes are TRBV6-1 and TRBJ2-1, with 7 bases that match TRBD1. CDR1 is MNHNS, CDR2 SASEGT, per germline. This CDR3 region has 13 residues. With V trimmed by 5 bases and J by 9 bases, 7 bases remained unmatched. CDR3 residues: CASSMDRPGEQFF. The CDR3 DNA sequence: TGTGCCAGCAGTATGGACAGGCCCGGTGAGCAGTTCTTC.

The chain joins TRBV27 to TRBJ1-1, with unresolved D. V was clipped by 5 bases and J by 1 base, with 11 bases between them. CDR1 MNHEY and CDR2 SMNVEV come from the germline V gene (reference sequence). CDR3 length: 14 residues. The CDR3 DNA reads TGTGCCAGCAGTAACTCACAAGCGAACACTGAAGCTTTCTTT. It encodes CASSNSQANTEAFF.

This clone was found many times. The chain links TRBV29-1 to TRBJ1-1, with 9 bases matching TRBD1. J lost 6 bases, V lost 3 bases, and 17 bases had no gene match. In germline, CDR1 is SQVTM, CDR2 ANQGSEA. This CDR3 contains 17 residues. CDR3 sequence reads: CSVEAILETGGRAEAFF. CDR3 sequence (DNA): TGCAGCGTTGAGGCAATCCTGGAAACAGGGGGCCGCGCTGAAGCTTTCTTT.

The chain joins TRBV27 to TRBJ2-1; D may match TRBD1 or TRBD2 (5 bases each). The CDR3 length is 12 residues. Trimming removed 6 bases from V and 10 bases from J, with 13 bases in between. Germline CDR1 and CDR2: MNHEY and SMNVEV (reference sequence). The CDR3 DNA reads TGTGCCAGCAGCCCGGGACCGCTGGAGCAGTTCTTC. Translating it yields CASSPGPLEQFF.

The chain links TRBV15 to TRBJ2-3, with D possibly matching TRBD2 (6 bases). The CDR3 runs 16 residues. The germline CDR1 and CDR2 sequences are LNHNV and YYDKDF (reference sequence). The germline V and J ends were trimmed by 5 bases and 2 bases, with 17 bases remaining between them. The CDR3 protein is CATSGGSLLNTDTQYF. The CDR3 nucleotides read TGTGCCACCAGCGGAGGGAGCCTACTTAACACAGATACGCAGTATTTT.

The rearrangement links TRBV5-4 to TRBJ1-1; TRBD1 matches at 8 bases. The CDR3 runs to 14 residues. The V and J ends lost 3 bases and 7 bases, in that order; junction bases with no gene match: 8. CDR1 is SGHNT, CDR2 YYREEE, per germline (reference sequence). The CDR3 DNA follows: TGTGCCAGCAGCTCCACAGGGGGTAAAGTTGAAGCTTTCTTT. As protein: CASSSTGGKVEAFF.

This CDR3 is CASSFRTENTGELFF. DNA for the CDR3: TGTGCCAGCAGCTTCAGGACCGAGAACACCGGGGAGCTGTTTTTT. V usage is TRBV7-2 and J usage is TRBJ2-2; D gene ambiguous. CDR3 length: 15 amino acids. Deletions cut 3 bases from V and 1 base from J, with 9 bases between. Germline V gene data show CDR1 as SGHTA and CDR2 as FQGNSA.

V and J are TRBV23-1 and TRBJ2-5, with TRBD2 matching over 16 bases. TRBV23-1 is identified as an open reading frame with a role that is uncertain. The CDR3 sequence is 18 residues long. V lost 4 bases and J lost 4; bases outside the gene matches: 9. The CDR3 region is CASSLGLAGGPFVETQYF. In nucleotides, the CDR3 is TGCGCCAGCAGTCTGGGACTAGCGGGAGGGCCGTTCGTAGAGACCCAGTACTTC.

The rearrangement links TRBV11-2 to TRBJ2-3; no firm D call. This CDR3 comprises 16 residues. Germline CDR1 and CDR2: SGHAT and FQNNGV. V was pared by 5 bases and J by 1 base, with 16 bases between. This CDR3 reads CASSIAAASGTDTQYF. For the CDR3, the DNA is TGTGCCAGCAGCATTGCCGCGGCGTCCGGCACAGATACGCAGTATTTT.

The V and J genes are TRBV4-2 and TRBJ2-7; D might be TRBD2 (6 bases). The CDR3 totals 20 residues. CDR1 is LGHNA and CDR2 is YNFKEQ in the germline V gene. V gave up 0 bases and J gave up 3 bases, with 27 bases separating them. CDR3 sequence: CASSQDAPDGRLGLRYEQYF. DNA for the CDR3: TGTGCCAGCAGCCAAGATGCCCCGGACGGCCGGCTGGGACTTCGCTACGAGCAGTACTTC.

The rearrangement joins TRBV5-1 to TRBJ2-3, with 9 bases matching TRBD2. The CDR3 consists of 16 residues. From germline, CDR1 is SGHRS and CDR2 YFSETQ. The junction had 8 bases not matched to a gene; V was cut back by 2 bases and J by 4 bases. The CDR3 nucleotides read TGCGCCAGCAGCTTTTCGGCGGGAGGGCGCGCAGATACGCAGTATTTT. Amino acids: CASSFSAGGRADTQYF.

This chain uses TRBV11-2 with TRBJ1-3; perhaps TRBD1 as D (6 bases). CDR1 and CDR2 from the germline V gene are SGHAT and FQNNGV. Trimming pared 4 bases from V and 7 bases from J, leaving 14 bases between. The CDR3 covers 14 residues. CDR3 protein: CASSSSQGWNTIYF. The CDR3 bases are TGTGCCAGCAGCTCCTCACAGGGATGGAACACCATATATTTT.

The chain is built from TRBV28 and TRBJ1-5; D possibly corresponds to TRBD1 (6 bases). This CDR3 has 16 amino acids. Looked up from germline, CDR1 is MDHEN and CDR2 is SYDVKM. Trimming removed 6 bases from V and 2 bases from J, with 17 bases in between. The CDR3 reads CASSPSGAKGNQPQHF. In DNA form, the CDR3 reads TGTGCCAGCAGCCCCTCGGGGGCGAAAGGCAATCAGCCCCAGCATTTT.

The chain couples TRBV7-2 to TRBJ2-7, with TRBD2 identical over 12 bases. J gave up 13 bases and V 1 base, and 5 bases lay outside the gene matches. The V gene's germline CDR1 is SGHTA and CDR2 FQGNSA. This CDR3 is 13 amino acids long. DNA of the CDR3: TGTGCCAGCAGCTTAGGACTAGCGGGAGTTAGCTACTTC. It yields the protein CASSLGLAGVSYF.

This clone was observed a single time. This rearrangement joins TRBV23-1 to TRBJ1-2; D is possibly TRBD1 (6 bases). TRBV23-1 is an open reading frame, and its role is uncertain. V was shortened by 0 bases and J by 4 bases, with 9 bases between the two germline ends. The CDR3 loop spans 14 amino acids. The CDR3 is CASSQSQGIYGYTF. CDR3 sequence (DNA): TGCGCCAGCAGTCAATCTCAGGGGATCTATGGCTACACCTTC.

The V gene is TRBV19, the J gene TRBJ1-5; no definite D call. The V gene lost 2 bases and the J gene lost 0 bases, with 23 bases spanning the gap. This CDR3 contains 20 residues. CDR1 and CDR2 (germline): LNHDA, SQIVND (reference sequence). In DNA, the CDR3 is TGTGCCAGTAGTATATTGGCGTCATCCCTCCGCGGGTATAGCAATCAGCCCCAGCATTTT. Amino acids: CASSILASSLRGYSNQPQHF.

V and J are TRBV5-1 and TRBJ1-2; 7 bases match TRBD1. The germline V gene encodes CDR1 SGHRS and CDR2 YFSETQ. Trimming removed 4 bases from V and 2 bases from J; junction bases left unmatched: 8. The CDR3 covers 15 residues. The CDR3 reads CASSPSRGQNYGYTF. The CDR3 DNA follows: TGCGCCAGCAGCCCCTCACGGGGACAGAACTATGGCTACACCTTC.

This clone was observed a single time. The J gene is TRBJ2-1, the V gene TRBV9; TRBD1 aligns across 8 bases. The CDR3 spans 16 residues. Germline CDR1 reads SGDLS; CDR2 reads YYNGEE. After removal of 3 bases from V and 10 bases from J, the junction contained 15 bases not matched to a gene. The CDR3 reads CASSAPTGAPAREQFF. The CDR3 bases are TGTGCCAGCAGCGCGCCGACAGGGGCCCCCGCTAGGGAGCAGTTCTTC. Together with reference TRBV9 and TRBJ2-1, the CDR3 gives the full variable domain: DSGVTQTPKHLITATGQRVTLRCSPRSGDLSVYWYQQSLDQGLQFLIQYYNGEERAKGNILERFSAQQFPDLHSELNLSSLELGDSALYFCASSAPTGAPAREQFFGPGTRLTVL.

V usage is TRBV11-3 and J usage is TRBJ2-1; 12 positions match TRBD2. CDR1 and CDR2 (germline): SGHNT, YENEEA. The CDR3 loop spans 17 amino acids. V lost 5 bases and J lost 5; bases outside the gene matches: 10. For the CDR3, the DNA is TGTGCCAGCAGCACACGTTGGACTAGCGGGAACGACAATGAGCAGTTCTTC. Translation gives CASSTRWTSGNDNEQFF. Together with reference TRBV11-3 and TRBJ2-1, the CDR3 gives the full variable domain: EAGVVQSPRYKIIEKKQPVAFWCNPISGHNTLYWYLQNLGQGPELLIRYENEEAVDDSQLPKDRFSAERLKGVDSTLKIQPAELGDSAVYLCASSTRWTSGNDNEQFFGPGTRLTVL.

The chain joins TRBV29-1 to TRBJ2-1, with D possibly being TRBD1 (6 bases). Per the germline V gene, CDR1 is SQVTM and CDR2 is ANQGSEA. The length of the CDR3 is 14 residues. V was cut by 1 base and J by 4 bases, with 11 bases left in between. As DNA, the CDR3 is TGCAGCGTTGAAGGGACAGCGAATTACAATGAGCAGTTCTTC. Residues: CSVEGTANYNEQFF.

The chain employs TRBV19 and TRBJ2-7, with D perhaps TRBD1 (7 bases). This CDR3 has 13 residues. Deletions cut 4 bases from V and 6 bases from J, with 13 bases between. The germline gives CDR1 LNHDA, CDR2 SQIVND (reference sequence). This CDR3 is CASSTGDRVEQYF. The CDR3 coding sequence is TGTGCCAGTAGTACGGGAGACAGGGTCGAGCAGTACTTC.

This clone has more than one count but fewer than ten. The V call is TRBV6-1, the J call TRBJ2-7, with 7 bases identical to TRBD1. This CDR3 has 16 amino acids. After removal of 2 bases from V and 2 bases from J, the junction contained 9 bases not matched to a gene. Germline CDR1 reads MNHNS; CDR2 reads SASEGT. This CDR3 is CASSEYYSGTAYEQYF. As DNA, the CDR3 is TGTGCCAGCAGTGAATACTACTCCGGGACAGCCTACGAGCAGTACTTC.

The gene calls are TRBV11-2 and TRBJ2-1; TRBD1 agrees at 8 bases. J was trimmed by 15 bases and V by 5 bases; bases with no gene match: 12. This CDR3 is built from 13 residues. Per the germline V gene, CDR1 is SGHAT and CDR2 is FQNNGV. The CDR3 coding sequence is TGTGCCAGCAGCCCACTCCGTCAGGGGGCGGCGTTCTTC. As protein: CASSPLRQGAAFF.

The chain recombines TRBV5-6 with TRBJ1-1; 11 nucleotides align to TRBD1. The V gene end was trimmed by 2 bases and the J gene end by 5 bases; junction bases not matched to a gene: 5. Germline V gives CDR1 SGHDT, CDR2 YYEEEE. The CDR3 length is 15 residues. The DNA of the CDR3 is TGTGCCAGCAGCTTCGGACAGGGGGCTGGAACTGAAGCTTTCTTT. The encoded protein is CASSFGQGAGTEAFF.